The 16 T cell receptor beta chains below were found in one sample sequenced in a study of blood T cell repertoires in COVID-19. Profiled with immunoSEQ multiplex PCR; TCRdb holds only in-frame clones, not every one. The repertoire includes tens of thousands of clones, 79% of them detected once, and about 5% sits in the top ten. Specimen: peripheral blood. The receptors were gathered from a woman older than 75 with active or convalescent COVID-19.

The V gene is TRBV7-9, the J gene TRBJ1-3; 8 positions agree with TRBD1. The CDR3 totals 15 residues. Germline trimming cut 5 bases from V and 1 base from J; bases unmatched to any gene: 4. CDR1 is SEHNR and CDR2 is FQNEAQ in the germline V gene (reference sequence). The CDR3 loop reads CASSGQGGSGNTIYF. CDR3 sequence (DNA): TGTGCCAGCAGCGGACAGGGAGGGTCTGGAAACACCATATATTTT.

V is TRBV7-9 and J is TRBJ2-1; TRBD2 is a possible D gene (6 bases). The CDR3 loop spans 16 amino acids. Trimming left V 5 bases short and J 4 bases short, with 18 bases between. The germline V gene encodes CDR1 SEHNR and CDR2 FQNEAQ (reference sequence). CDR3: CASSPSAIGVYNEQFF. In DNA, the CDR3 is TGTGCCAGCAGCCCTAGCGCCATAGGGGTATACAATGAGCAGTTCTTC.

This clone was picked up one time. J is TRBJ1-3 and V is TRBV6-6; D call uncertain. Germline values: CDR1 MNHNY, CDR2 SVGAGI (reference sequence). There are 14 residues in the CDR3. Trimming shortened V by 2 bases and J by 0 bases, and 5 bases separated the two germline ends. The DNA for the CDR3 is TGTGCCAGCAGTTACAAGCTCTCTGGAAACACCATATATTTT. Translation: CASSYKLSGNTIYF.

This chain joins TRBV29-1 and TRBJ2-5; D perhaps matches TRBD1 (5 bases). The V end lost 8 bases, the J end lost 1 base, and 8 bases lay between the germline ends. Germline assignment: CDR1 SQVTM and CDR2 ANQGSEA. This CDR3 has 11 amino acids. The CDR3 bases are TGCAGCTCGACAGCCCAAGAGACCCAGTACTTC. This codes for CSSTAQETQYF.

The chain combines TRBV21-1 with TRBJ1-6; TRBD1, as called in the table, went unchecked against the DNA. TRBV21-1 counts as a pseudogene. CDR3 length equals 15 residues. DNA for the CDR3: TGTGCCAGCAGCCCCGACCGGGACAGTAGTTCACCCCTCCACTTT. Translating it yields CASSPDRDSSSPLHF.

CDR3 coding DNA: TGCGCCAGCAGCCAAGACAGGCTTTATGGCTACACCTTC. It encodes CASSQDRLYGYTF. The chain uses TRBV4-1 and TRBJ1-2; D not certain. V was trimmed by 0 bases and J by 5 bases, leaving 7 bases between them. Looked up from germline, CDR1 is MGHRA and CDR2 is YSYEKL. The CDR3 extends over 13 amino acids.

This chain connects TRBV3-1 (or the pseudogene TRBV3-2) to TRBJ1-5; possibly TRBD1 for D (5 bases). Germline CDR1 and CDR2: LGHDT and YNNKEL (reference sequence). V dropped 0 bases and J dropped 4 bases, with 10 bases sitting between them. The CDR3 spans 15 residues. CDR3 bases: TGTGCCAGCAGCCAAGATCTGACAGTTAATCAGCCCCAGCATTTT. Translated, it gives CASSQDLTVNQPQHF.

A few counts support this clone. V usage is TRBV5-6 and J usage is TRBJ2-2, with 7 bases matching TRBD1. V was clipped by 5 bases and J by 5 bases; unmatched bases: 3. The CDR3 runs to 13 residues. The V gene's germline CDR1 is SGHDT and CDR2 YYEEEE. CDR3 in amino acids: CASRQTGTGELFF. The CDR3 region has the DNA TGTGCCAGCAGGCAGACAGGGACCGGGGAGCTGTTTTTT.

The CDR3: CASSIGGGGGRSYEQYF. The CDR3 nucleotides are TGTGCCAGTAGTATAGGCGGAGGGGGCGGCCGATCCTACGAGCAGTACTTC. The rearrangement links TRBV19 to TRBJ2-7; D possibly corresponds to TRBD1 (7 bases). This CDR3 spans 17 amino acids. V was trimmed by 1 base and J by 1 base, leaving 17 bases between them. CDR1 LNHDA and CDR2 SQIVND come from the germline V gene (reference sequence).

Remarks on this clone: A junction end diverges from the germline sequence, so it may reflect a read error. The chain employs TRBV7-9 and TRBJ1-1; a possible D gene is TRBD1 (5 bases). The CDR3 has 16 residues. CDR1 SEHNR and CDR2 FQNEAQ come from the germline V gene (reference sequence). Here the CDR3 DNA reads TGTGCCAGCAGCTTAGGGGGGGGTCTCCTGAACGCTGAAGCTTTCTTT. Translating gives CASSLGGGLLNAEAFF.

The chain links TRBV11-2 to TRBJ2-1; D gene unclear. The germline V gene has CDR1 SGHAT and CDR2 FQNNGV. V lost 2 bases, J lost 1 base, and 9 bases lay in between. This CDR3 comprises 15 residues. CDR3 loop: CASSLHHRSYNEQFF. Written as DNA, the CDR3 is TGTGCCAGCAGCTTACATCACAGATCCTACAATGAGCAGTTCTTC.

The chain combines TRBV5-4 with TRBJ2-2, with a possible D match to TRBD2 (5 bases). The ends were cut back, 0 bases at V and 2 bases at J, with 8 bases in the middle. Germline assignment: CDR1 SGHNT and CDR2 YYREEE (reference sequence). CDR3 size: 15 residues. The DNA for the CDR3 is TGTGCCAGCAGCTTGGGACTACCAAACACCGGGGAGCTGTTTTTT. This sequence encodes CASSLGLPNTGELFF.

The chain has TRBV28 and TRBJ2-1, with 7 bases aligning to TRBD2. This CDR3 is 16 amino acids long. CDR1 is MDHEN and CDR2 is SYDVKM in the germline V gene. The V segment lost 5 bases and the J segment 0 bases; nucleotides outside the gene matches: 7. CDR3 DNA sequence: TGTGCCAGCAGTAGACCCAGCGGGAACTCCTACAATGAGCAGTTCTTC. As protein: CASSRPSGNSYNEQFF.

This clone turned up a few times. V usage is TRBV5-4 and J usage is TRBJ2-5, with 10 bases aligning to TRBD1. The CDR3 runs to 15 residues. The J segment lost 1 base and the V segment lost 3 bases, leaving 3 bases of the junction unmatched. The germline V gene encodes CDR1 SGHNT and CDR2 YYREEE (reference sequence). The CDR3 DNA reads as TGTGCCAGCAGCTCCCGACAGGGGGCCCAAGAGACCCAGTACTTC. Encoded protein: CASSSRQGAQETQYF.

V usage is TRBV5-6 and J usage is TRBJ2-5, with TRBD2 matching over 7 bases. With 1 base clipped from V and 2 bases from J, the junction kept 5 bases outside the gene matches. Germline V lookup: CDR1 SGHDT, CDR2 YYEEEE. The CDR3 length is 15 residues. In nucleotides, the CDR3 is TGTGCCAGCAGCTTGAGGGGACTACTTCAAGAGACCCAGTACTTC. Translation: CASSLRGLLQETQYF. The variable domain in full, with the rest retrieved from reference TRBV5-6 and TRBJ2-5, is DAGVTQSPTHLIKTRGQQVTLRCSPKSGHDTVSWYQQALGQGPQFIFQYYEEEERQRGNFPDRFSGHQFPNYSSELNVNALLLGDSALYLCASSLRGLLQETQYFGPGTRLLVL.

This clone has just one count. The V call is TRBV19, the J call TRBJ2-7; D remains ambiguous. The length of the CDR3 is 13 residues. V dropped 1 base and J dropped 0 bases, with 4 bases sitting between them. The germline CDR1 and CDR2 sequences are LNHDA and SQIVND (reference sequence). This CDR3 reads CASSIGSSYEQYF. CDR3 nucleotide sequence: TGTGCCAGTAGTATAGGGAGCTCCTACGAGCAGTACTTC.